Each of the 4 T cell receptor beta chains below was sequenced from the same sample in a study of shared clonotypes between healthy human individuals. Libraries were prepared by immunoSEQ multiplex PCR; TCRdb keeps only in-frame clonotypes and omits some of them. The table has millions of clones, approximately 94% seen once; the top ten hold 1.5% to 2%. Only CD45RO-negative cells positively selected for CCR7 counted as naive CD8 cells, so terminally differentiated effector memory CD45RA+ cells were excluded. The material sequenced was naive CD8+ T cells from PBMCs. These receptors all stem from a man aged 18 to 29 in good health. Some clones in this sample may be carry-over from other donors' samples.

The J gene is TRBJ1-2, the V gene TRBV14; no reliable D call. This CDR3 comprises 13 residues. V lost 1 base, J lost 4 bases, and 7 bases lay in between. CDR1 and CDR2 (germline): SGHDN, FVKESK. CDR3 sequence: CASSQVSIYGYTF. CDR3 DNA: TGTGCCAGCAGCCAAGTCAGCATCTATGGCTACACCTTC.

The rearrangement uses TRBV9 and TRBJ2-4, with a possible D match to TRBD2 (6 bases). Germline loops: CDR1 SGDLS, CDR2 YYNGEE. The CDR3 extends over 14 amino acids. Trimming removed 2 bases at V and 6 bases at J, with 12 bases between. The DNA of the CDR3 is TGTGCCAGCAGCGTTGATAGCGGATTAAACATTCAGTACTTC. This gives the protein CASSVDSGLNIQYF.

The chain links TRBV27 to TRBJ2-7; 10 nucleotides agree with TRBD2. V lost 6 bases and J lost 4; bases outside the gene matches: 6. Germline V gene data show CDR1 as MNHEY and CDR2 as SMNVEV (reference sequence). CDR3 length: 14 residues. Written as DNA, the CDR3 is TGTGCCAGCAGCCGGGGGACTAGCGTTTACGAGCAGTACTTC. As protein: CASSRGTSVYEQYF.

This chain links TRBV27 with TRBJ2-5, with TRBD1 matching 8 bases. The V and J ends lost 5 bases and 4 bases, in that order; junction bases with no gene match: 3. The CDR3 extends over 13 amino acids. In germline, CDR1 is MNHEY, CDR2 SMNVEV (reference sequence). CDR3 protein: CASSVQGGETQYF. Written as DNA, the CDR3 is TGTGCCAGCAGTGTACAGGGGGGAGAGACCCAGTACTTC.